This T cell receptor (beta chain) is from a study of T cell repertoires in cytomegalovirus infection. In the case of this clonotype: Its antigen is undetermined.

The V end lost 5 bases, the J end lost 1 base, and 20 bases lay between the germline ends. This CDR3 region has 17 residues. The germline V gene encodes CDR1 SGHVT and CDR2 SQSDAQ. Using its own MiXCR run on the reads, TCRdb lists one record per CDR3 protein. Of some 800,000 distinct CDR3 sequences listed, around 29% were seen once; the top ten hold roughly 14%. The sequencing used cultured CD8+ T cells from PBMCs, collected from culture after CMV antigen stimulation. This clonotype was obtained from a human donor in good health (CMV status not recorded). Some clones in this sample may be carry-over from other donors' samples. The chain couples TRBV7-4 to TRBJ2-5, with D maybe TRBD2 (5 bases). The CDR3: CASSPRVPGFSQETQYF. DNA of the CDR3: TGTGCCAGCAGCCCGAGAGTGCCGGGGTTTTCCCAAGAGACCCAGTACTTC.